Below, 5 T cell receptor beta chains from the same sample are listed, as sequenced in a study of T-cell reconstitution after alpha-beta-depleted transplantation in children. The TCRbeta library was prepared with unique molecular identifiers. MiXCR was run by TCRdb on the PCR reads, yielding one entry per CDR3 protein. The table records 300,000 to 350,000 distinct CDR3 sequences, around 25% of them present only once. The sample was PBMCs, mostly from graft donor cells, taken 180 days after TCRalphabeta/CD19-depleted stem cell transplant. These receptors were taken from a male patient younger than 18 who had a stem cell transplant for acute lymphoblastic leukemia, so the T cells may come from the graft donor.

V gene TRBV18 combines with J gene TRBJ1-5; the match to TRBD1 covers 10 bases. The length of the CDR3 is 16 residues. Germline V gene sequence: CDR1 KGHSH, CDR2 LQKENI. The junction had 9 bases not matched to a gene; V was cut back by 6 bases and J by 4 bases. The CDR3 nucleotides are TGTGCCAGCTCCGGGACAGGGGCGAACTTTAATCAGCCCCAGCATTTT. This sequence encodes CASSGTGANFNQPQHF.

This clonotype was counted only a few times. The V call is TRBV29-1, the J call TRBJ2-1, with TRBD2 matching 10 bases. CDR1 and CDR2 (germline): SQVTM, ANQGSEA. The CDR3 is 14 amino acids. J was trimmed by 0 bases and V by 8 bases; bases with no gene match: 4. The CDR3 protein is CSSSGRASYNEQFF. Here the CDR3 DNA reads TGCAGCTCCAGCGGGAGGGCCTCCTACAATGAGCAGTTCTTC.

This clonotype has ten or more counts. The chain employs TRBV2 and TRBJ2-2; 8 bases match TRBD1. The CDR3 loop spans 13 amino acids. V trimming: 9 bases; J trimming: 6 bases; junction bases outside the gene matches: 6. The germline V gene encodes CDR1 SNHLY and CDR2 FYNNEI. The CDR3 DNA sequence: TGTGCCAGTACTGGACAGGGACCCGGGGAGCTGTTTTTT. Its protein is CASTGQGPGELFF.

This clonotype was detected a few times. The chain has TRBV27 and TRBJ2-1; 9 nucleotides line up with TRBD1. CDR3 length equals 15 residues. Looked up from germline, CDR1 is MNHEY and CDR2 is SMNVEV (reference sequence). V was clipped by 2 bases and J by 6 bases; unmatched bases: 5. The CDR3 is CASSLLQGAGNEQFF. CDR3 nucleotide sequence: TGTGCCAGCAGTTTACTACAGGGGGCGGGCAATGAGCAGTTCTTC.

This clonotype was observed a handful of times. V is TRBV5-1 and J is TRBJ2-6; 7 bases agree with TRBD1. Germline loops: CDR1 SGHRS, CDR2 YFSETQ. After removal of 5 bases from V and 4 bases from J, the junction contained 15 bases not matched to a gene. This CDR3 region has 18 residues. The CDR3 DNA follows: TGCGCCAGCAGAAGAACAGGGGCGCCTGGCTCCGGGGCCAACGTCCTGACTTTC. This translates into CASRRTGAPGSGANVLTF.